This paragraph reports one T cell receptor beta chain. This clonotype was seen more than once but under ten times. Its antigen has not been determined. The input lacks base qualities; no much larger clone sits a single base away. The 39 donors, aged about 6 to 95 years, were systemically healthy Caucasian individuals from Russia. Each donor gave 8.5 to 10 milliliters of peripheral blood, collected into EDTA-treated Vacutainer tubes. Ficoll-Paque density-gradient centrifugation was used to isolate PBMCs, with at least 7 million per sample. Total RNA, at least 6 micrograms per sample, was extracted from PBMCs with Trizol reagent. Naive CD45RAhigh/CD27high T cell percentages were measured by flow cytometry on a PBMC aliquot from every donor. Inclusive of the bounding cysteine and phenylalanine, the CDR3 is 13 residues long. Of the read, only the CDR3 DNA is kept; its 39 bases are in frame from base 1. V was cut back by 5 bases and J by 9 bases, leaving a gap of 15 bases between them. CDR1 SGHRS and CDR2 YFSETQ are derived from the germline V gene.

Library preparation employed 5' RACE. The instrument was an Illumina HiSeq 2500. A second PCR of roughly 7 to 11 cycles was performed with a sample-barcoded 5' primer and a J-beta primer mix. A template-switch 5' adaptor carrying 12 random nucleotides introduced a unique molecular identifier onto each TCR beta cDNA molecule. Each sample yielded at least 2.5 million CDR3-containing paired-end reads. The Mint cDNA synthesis kit, primed by a TRBC-specific oligonucleotide, was used to synthesize first-strand cDNA from all RNA. Following uracil-DNA glycosylase treatment, a first 18-cycle PCR with universal primers M1SS and BC2_uni_R was performed on all cDNA. Processing in the source paper ran as follows. For normalization, 1 million high-quality reads were randomly selected from each sample, with every read carrying a distinct molecular identifier. Reads with shared molecular identifiers were discarded instead of being binned into consensus sequences. CDR3 identification, clonotype clustering and error correction used MiTCR with a Q25 quality threshold and the strictest error-elimination algorithm. A nonparametric unseen species model with Euler transformation was used to estimate lower-bound total TCR beta diversity. In TCRdb, the public reads were trimmed at Q25 with fastp and aligned with MiXCR, with productive beta chains retained. Each record represents a unique CDR3 protein, reported with the most common genes and DNA among its rows. These V and J calls derive from TCRdb rather than the authors' analysis. The sample yields approximately 900,000 distinct CDR3 sequences; approximately 49% were counted once. Of the sample, around 15% is held by the ten largest clones.

These data belong to a study of blood T cells in healthy people across ages (dated by TCRdb to the mid-2010s). At the level of the whole study: In model experiments, template switching captured roughly one uniquely barcoded TCR beta cDNA molecule for every two T cells. The study measured age-related changes in TCR beta repertoire diversity using deep sequencing normalized with unique cDNA molecular identifiers. The donors were divided into four age groups: young (average about 15 years), middle-aged (approximately 42), aged (roughly 60) and long-lived (82). To avoid experimental bias, donors of different ages were spread randomly across the sequencing lanes. Using the same blood draw, the study looked at two additional independent replicas of 1 million unique cDNA reads for two donors, one aged 18 to 30 and the other aged 80 or older. Results and caveats for the whole study, not just this receptor: The CMV infection status of donors was not known, potentially confounding age-related changes in expanded clonotypes. Estimates of total diversity based on one million sequenced T cells were considered lower bounds and underestimates. There was a strong correlation between observed TCR beta diversity and the percentage of naive T cells measured by flow cytometry. Since profiling was done on bulk unsorted PBMCs, naive and antigen-experienced compartments could not be conclusively compared. Compared with the aged group, the long-lived group had more naive CD4+ T cells, fewer expanded clones and increased TCR diversity, suggesting age selection. Observed TCR beta diversity per million T cells fell roughly linearly with age, and a significant reduction was already apparent by age around 39.

The sequence is built from TRBV5-1 and TRBJ1-5, with the D gene not confidently named. The origin of this receptor is a man between 25 and 39 years old in good health. Sample: blood. This receptor has the CDR3 CASSPPSGWPQHF. The nucleotide sequence is given as TGCGCCAGCAGTCCTCCGTCAGGATGGCCCCAGCATTTT.